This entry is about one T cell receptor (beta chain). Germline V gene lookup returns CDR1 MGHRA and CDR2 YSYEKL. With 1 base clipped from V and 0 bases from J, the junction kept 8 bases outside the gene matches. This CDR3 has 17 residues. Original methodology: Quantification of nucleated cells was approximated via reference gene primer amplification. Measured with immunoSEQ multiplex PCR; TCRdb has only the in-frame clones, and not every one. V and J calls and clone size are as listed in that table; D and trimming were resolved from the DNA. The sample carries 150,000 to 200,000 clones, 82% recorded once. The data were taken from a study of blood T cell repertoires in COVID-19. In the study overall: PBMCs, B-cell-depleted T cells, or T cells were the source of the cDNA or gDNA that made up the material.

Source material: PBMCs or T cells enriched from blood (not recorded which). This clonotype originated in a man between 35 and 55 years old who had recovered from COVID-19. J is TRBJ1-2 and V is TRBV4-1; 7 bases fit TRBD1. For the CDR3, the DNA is TGCGCCAGCAGCCAAGCCCTAGGGACAGTTGCTAACTATGGCTACACCTTC. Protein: CASSQALGTVANYGYTF.